Listed below are T cell receptor beta chains from one sample, sequenced in a study of response to subunit inactivated influenza vaccine. Using its own MiXCR run on the RT-PCR reads, TCRdb lists one record per CDR3 protein. The repertoire includes 500,000 or so distinct CDR3 sequences, about 15% of them detected once, and about 3% sits in the top ten. The sequenced sample was CD4+ T cells sorted from PBMCs, obtained approximately 25 months after vaccination. The receptors come from a man aged 50 to 69 who received an inactivated influenza vaccine. Both conserved end residues are part of each CDR3. A D gene is named only where the DNA matches it firmly. Clone size appears in some rows only: once, few, many, or a class for an expanded clone.

v_gene: TRBV7-2; d_gene: TRBD1; abundance: few; j_gene: TRBJ1-1; CDR3aa: CASSLQGQGGTEAFF; CDR3nt: TGTGCCAGCAGCCTACAAGGACAGGGAGGCACTGAAGCTTTCTTT
v_gene: TRBV5-1; d_gene: TRBD2; abundance: few; j_gene: TRBJ2-1; CDR3aa: CASSLPGLAGVSEQFF; CDR3nt: TGCGCCAGCAGCTTGCCAGGACTAGCGGGAGTCAGTGAGCAGTTCTTC
v_gene: TRBV20-1; d_gene: .; abundance: few; j_gene: TRBJ2-5; CDR3aa: CSARWSSVGETQYF; CDR3nt: TGCAGTGCTAGATGGTCGAGTGTGGGAGAGACCCAGTACTTC
v_gene: TRBV12-5; d_gene: .; abundance: few; j_gene: TRBJ2-2; CDR3aa: CASGLVLGRRTGELFF; CDR3nt: TGTGCTAGTGGTTTGGTTCTGGGACGACGCACCGGGGAGCTGTTTTTT
v_gene: TRBV4-3; d_gene: .; abundance: few; j_gene: TRBJ1-2; CDR3aa: CASSQVSGYGYTF; CDR3nt: TGCGCCAGCAGCCAAGTCAGCGGCTATGGCTACACCTTC
v_gene: TRBV11-2; d_gene: .; abundance: .; j_gene: TRBJ1-4; CDR3aa: CASSRSGERNEKLFF; CDR3nt: TGTGCCAGCAGCCGGTCAGGGGAGAGGAATGAAAAACTGTTTTTT
v_gene: TRBV28; d_gene: .; abundance: .; j_gene: TRBJ2-5; CDR3aa: CASSPGQEWTQYF; CDR3nt: TGTGCCAGCAGTCCGGGCCAAGAGTGGACCCAGTACTTC
v_gene: TRBV7-2; d_gene: .; abundance: few; j_gene: TRBJ2-7; CDR3aa: CASSLFRDKRF; CDR3nt: TGTGCCAGCAGCTTATTCCGGGACAAGCGCTTC
v_gene: TRBV7-8; d_gene: TRBD2; abundance: few; j_gene: TRBJ2-7; CDR3aa: CASSMGGDEQYF; CDR3nt: TGTGCCAGCAGTATGGGGGGGGACGAGCAGTACTTC
v_gene: TRBV7-2; d_gene: .; abundance: .; j_gene: TRBJ2-2; CDR3aa: CASSLLIVAGELFF; CDR3nt: TGTGCCAGTTCCTTACTCATCGTCGCCGGGGAGCTGTTTTTT
v_gene: TRBV11-2; d_gene: TRBD1; abundance: few; j_gene: TRBJ2-2; CDR3aa: CASRQPGQGLHGELFF; CDR3nt: TGTGCCAGCAGACAACCGGGACAGGGACTCCACGGGGAGCTGTTTTTT
v_gene: TRBV5-1; d_gene: TRBD1; abundance: few; j_gene: TRBJ2-7; CDR3aa: CASSLLGDRDYEQYF; CDR3nt: TGCGCCAGCAGCTTGTTGGGGGACAGGGACTACGAGCAGTACTTC
v_gene: TRBV10-1; d_gene: .; abundance: .; j_gene: TRBJ1-4; CDR3aa: CASSEGSDNEKLFF; CDR3nt: TGCGCCAGCTCCGAGGGGTCGGATAATGAAAAACTGTTTTTT
v_gene: TRBV30; d_gene: .; abundance: few; j_gene: TRBJ1-6; CDR3aa: CAWSSGTGGSPLHF; CDR3nt: TGTGCCTGGAGTTCCGGGACCGGAGGTTCACCCCTCCACTTT
v_gene: TRBV4-3; d_gene: .; abundance: .; j_gene: TRBJ2-7; CDR3aa: CASSHDTTYEQYF; CDR3nt: TGCGCCAGCAGCCACGACACTACCTACGAGCAGTACTTC
v_gene: TRBV19; d_gene: .; abundance: .; j_gene: TRBJ2-6; CDR3aa: CASTLVSRRSGANVLTF; CDR3nt: TGTGCCAGTACCCTCGTCAGTCGGAGGTCTGGGGCCAACGTCCTGACTTTC
v_gene: TRBV21-1; d_gene: .; abundance: .; j_gene: TRBJ2-6; CDR3aa: CASSKVCPGQENSGANVLTF; CDR3nt: TGTGCCAGCAGCAAAGTCTGTCCTGGACAGGAGAACTCTGGGGCCAACGTCCTGACTTTC
v_gene: TRBV7-2; d_gene: .; abundance: few; j_gene: TRBJ1-1; CDR3aa: CASSGIMNTEAFF; CDR3nt: TGTGCCAGCAGCGGGATAATGAACACTGAAGCTTTCTTT
v_gene: TRBV2; d_gene: TRBD1; abundance: .; j_gene: TRBJ2-7; CDR3aa: CASTPGTGVYEQYF; CDR3nt: TGTGCCAGCACCCCCGGGACAGGGGTTTACGAGCAGTACTTC
v_gene: TRBV3-1; d_gene: TRBD1; abundance: .; j_gene: TRBJ2-1; CDR3aa: CASSQTGTEAFDEQFF; CDR3nt: TGTGCCAGCAGCCAAACCGGGACAGAAGCCTTCGATGAGCAGTTCTTC
v_gene: TRBV4-3; d_gene: .; abundance: few; j_gene: TRBJ2-7; CDR3aa: CASSQEGNSHEQYF; CDR3nt: TGCGCCAGCAGCCAAGAAGGTAATAGTCACGAGCAGTACTTC